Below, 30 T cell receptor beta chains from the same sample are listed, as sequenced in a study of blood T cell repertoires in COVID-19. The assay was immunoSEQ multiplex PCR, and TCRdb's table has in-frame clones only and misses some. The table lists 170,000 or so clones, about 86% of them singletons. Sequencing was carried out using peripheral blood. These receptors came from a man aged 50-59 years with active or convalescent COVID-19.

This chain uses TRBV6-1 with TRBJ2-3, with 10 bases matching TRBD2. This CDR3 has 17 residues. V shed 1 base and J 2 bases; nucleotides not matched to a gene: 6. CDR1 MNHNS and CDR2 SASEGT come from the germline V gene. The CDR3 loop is CASSEEKAGGPTDTQYF. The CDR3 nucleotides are TGTGCCAGCAGTGAAGAGAAAGCGGGGGGGCCCACAGATACGCAGTATTTT.

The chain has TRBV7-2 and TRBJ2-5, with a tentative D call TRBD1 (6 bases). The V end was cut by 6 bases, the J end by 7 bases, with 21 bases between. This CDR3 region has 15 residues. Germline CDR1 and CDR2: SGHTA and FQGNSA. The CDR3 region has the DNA TGTGCCAGCAGTCGAAGGACCGCTGAAGGGGGGACCCAGTACTTC. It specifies CASSRRTAEGGTQYF.

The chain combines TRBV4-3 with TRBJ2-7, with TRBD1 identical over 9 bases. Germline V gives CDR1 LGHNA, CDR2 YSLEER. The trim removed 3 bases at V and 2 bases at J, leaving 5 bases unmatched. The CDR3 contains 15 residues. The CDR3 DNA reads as TGCGCCAGCAGCCAGAAACAGGGGGCCCCCTACGAGCAGTACTTC. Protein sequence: CASSQKQGAPYEQYF.

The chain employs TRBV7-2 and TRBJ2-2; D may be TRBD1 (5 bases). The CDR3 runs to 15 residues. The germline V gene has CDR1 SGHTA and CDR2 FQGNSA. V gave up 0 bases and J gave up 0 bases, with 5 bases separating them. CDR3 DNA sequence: TGTGCCAGCAGCTTAGCGGGGCCGAACACCGGGGAGCTGTTTTTT. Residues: CASSLAGPNTGELFF.

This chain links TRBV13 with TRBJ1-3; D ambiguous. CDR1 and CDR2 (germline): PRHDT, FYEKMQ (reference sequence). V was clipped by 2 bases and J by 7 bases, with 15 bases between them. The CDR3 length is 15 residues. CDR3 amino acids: CASSLLRGGGNTIYF. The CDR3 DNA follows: TGTGCCAGCAGCTTACTGCGGGGAGGAGGGAACACCATATATTTT.

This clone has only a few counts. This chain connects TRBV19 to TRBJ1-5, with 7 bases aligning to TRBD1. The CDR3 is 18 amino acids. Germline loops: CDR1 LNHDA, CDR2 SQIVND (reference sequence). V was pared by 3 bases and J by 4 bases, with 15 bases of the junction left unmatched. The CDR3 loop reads CASSIAGQPQWRNQPQHF. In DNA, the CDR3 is TGTGCCAGTAGTATCGCGGGACAGCCCCAGTGGAGGAATCAGCCCCAGCATTTT.

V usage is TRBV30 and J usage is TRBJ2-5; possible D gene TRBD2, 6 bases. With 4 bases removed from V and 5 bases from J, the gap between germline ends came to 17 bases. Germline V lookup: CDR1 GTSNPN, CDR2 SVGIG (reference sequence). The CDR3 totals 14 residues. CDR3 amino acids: CAWTDGGGVETQYF. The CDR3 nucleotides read TGTGCCTGGACGGACGGGGGTGGTGTGGAGACCCAGTACTTC.

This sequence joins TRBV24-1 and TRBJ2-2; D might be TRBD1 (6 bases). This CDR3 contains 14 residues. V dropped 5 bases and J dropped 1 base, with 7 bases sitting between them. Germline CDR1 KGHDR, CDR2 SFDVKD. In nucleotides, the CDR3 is TGTGCCACCAGTGCGGGACAGAACACCGGGGAGCTGTTTTTT. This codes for CATSAGQNTGELFF.

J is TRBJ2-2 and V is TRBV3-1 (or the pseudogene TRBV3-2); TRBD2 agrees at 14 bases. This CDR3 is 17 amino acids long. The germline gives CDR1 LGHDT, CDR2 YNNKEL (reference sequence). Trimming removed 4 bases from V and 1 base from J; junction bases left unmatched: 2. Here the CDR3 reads CASSRGLAGENTGELFF. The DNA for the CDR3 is TGTGCCAGCAGCCGGGGACTAGCGGGAGAGAACACCGGGGAGCTGTTTTTT.

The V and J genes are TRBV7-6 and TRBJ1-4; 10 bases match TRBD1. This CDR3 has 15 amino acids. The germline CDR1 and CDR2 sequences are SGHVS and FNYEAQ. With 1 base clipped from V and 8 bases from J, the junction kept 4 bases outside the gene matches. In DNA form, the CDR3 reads TGTGCCAGCAGCTTAGGACAGGGGGCGCGAGAAAAACTGTTTTTT. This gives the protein CASSLGQGAREKLFF.

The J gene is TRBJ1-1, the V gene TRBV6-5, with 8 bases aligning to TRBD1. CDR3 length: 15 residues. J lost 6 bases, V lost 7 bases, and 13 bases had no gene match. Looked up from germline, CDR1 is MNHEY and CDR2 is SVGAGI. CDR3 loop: CASNLATGDTPEAFF. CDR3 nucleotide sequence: TGTGCCAGCAACCTTGCGACAGGGGATACTCCTGAAGCTTTCTTT.

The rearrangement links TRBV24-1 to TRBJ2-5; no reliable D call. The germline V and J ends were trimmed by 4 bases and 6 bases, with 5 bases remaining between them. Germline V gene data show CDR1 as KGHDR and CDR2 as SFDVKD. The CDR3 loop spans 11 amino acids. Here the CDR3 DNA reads TGTGCCACCAGTGACAGGAAGACCCAGTACTTC. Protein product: CATSDRKTQYF.

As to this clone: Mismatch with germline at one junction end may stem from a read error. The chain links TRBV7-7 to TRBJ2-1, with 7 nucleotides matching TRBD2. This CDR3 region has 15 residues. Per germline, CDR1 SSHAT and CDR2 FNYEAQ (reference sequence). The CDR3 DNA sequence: TGTGCTAGCAGCCCCGGGGAGGGGTCCTACAATGAGCAGTTCTTC. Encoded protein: CASSPGEGSYNEQFF.

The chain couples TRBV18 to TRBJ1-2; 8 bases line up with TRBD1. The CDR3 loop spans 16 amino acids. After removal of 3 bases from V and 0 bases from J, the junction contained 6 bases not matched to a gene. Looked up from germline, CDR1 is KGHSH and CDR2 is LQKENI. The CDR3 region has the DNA TGTGCCAGCTCACCGACGACAGGGGCGGCTAACTATGGCTACACCTTC. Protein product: CASSPTTGAANYGYTF. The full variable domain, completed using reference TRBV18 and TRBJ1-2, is NAGVMQNPRHLVRRRGQEARLRCSPMKGHSHVYWYRQLPEEGLKFMVYLQKENIIDESGMPKERFSAEFPKEGPSILRIQQVVRGDSAAYFCASSPTTGAANYGYTFGSGTRLTVV.

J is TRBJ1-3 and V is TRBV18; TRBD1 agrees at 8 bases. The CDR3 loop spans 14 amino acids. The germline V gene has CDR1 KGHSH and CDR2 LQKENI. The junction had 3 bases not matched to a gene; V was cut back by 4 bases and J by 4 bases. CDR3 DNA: TGTGCCAGCTCACTCAGGGGGCCAGGAAACACCATATATTTT. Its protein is CASSLRGPGNTIYF.

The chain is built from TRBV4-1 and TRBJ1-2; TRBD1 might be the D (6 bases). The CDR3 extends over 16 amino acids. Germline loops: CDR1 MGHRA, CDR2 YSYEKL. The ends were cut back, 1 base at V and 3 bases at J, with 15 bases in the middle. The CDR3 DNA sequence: TGCGCCAGCAGCCAAGGGGACATTAGGGGTGACTATGGCTACACCTTC. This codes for CASSQGDIRGDYGYTF.

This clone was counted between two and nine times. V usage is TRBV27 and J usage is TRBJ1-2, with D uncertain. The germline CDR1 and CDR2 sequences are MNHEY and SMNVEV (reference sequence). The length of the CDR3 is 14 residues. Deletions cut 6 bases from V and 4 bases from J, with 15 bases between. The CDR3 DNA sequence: TGTGCCAGCAGCACGGGAGTACTCGGCTATGGCTACACCTTC. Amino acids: CASSTGVLGYGYTF.

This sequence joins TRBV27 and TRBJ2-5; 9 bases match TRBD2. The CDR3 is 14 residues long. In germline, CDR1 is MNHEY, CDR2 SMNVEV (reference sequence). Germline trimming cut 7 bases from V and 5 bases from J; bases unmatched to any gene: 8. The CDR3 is CASKAGGPRETQYF. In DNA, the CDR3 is TGTGCCAGCAAGGCGGGAGGGCCGCGGGAGACCCAGTACTTC.

CDR3 protein: CASSRDRVANEKLFF. The CDR3 region has the DNA TGCGCCAGCAGCCGCGACAGGGTGGCTAATGAAAAACTGTTTTTT. The V call is TRBV4-1, the J call TRBJ1-4; 7 bases are a match to TRBD1. CDR1 is MGHRA and CDR2 is YSYEKL in the germline V gene. CDR3 length: 15 residues. The junction had 5 bases not matched to a gene; V was cut back by 4 bases and J by 3 bases.

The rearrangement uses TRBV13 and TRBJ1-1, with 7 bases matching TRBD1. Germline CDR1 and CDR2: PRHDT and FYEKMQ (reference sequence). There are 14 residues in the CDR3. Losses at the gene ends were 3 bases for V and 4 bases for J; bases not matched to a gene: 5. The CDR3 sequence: CASSFGAGGTEAFF. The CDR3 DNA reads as TGTGCCAGCAGCTTTGGGGCAGGGGGCACTGAAGCTTTCTTT. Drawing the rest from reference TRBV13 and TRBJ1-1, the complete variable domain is AAGVIQSPRHLIKEKRETATLKCYPIPRHDTVYWYQQGPGQDPQFLISFYEKMQSDKGSIPDRFSAQQFSDYHSELNMSSLELGDSALYFCASSFGAGGTEAFFGQGTRLTVV.

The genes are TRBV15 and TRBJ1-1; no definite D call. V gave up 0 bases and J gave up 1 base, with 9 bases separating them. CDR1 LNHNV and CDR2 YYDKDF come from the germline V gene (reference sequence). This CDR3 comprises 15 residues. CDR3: CATSRESEQNTEAFF. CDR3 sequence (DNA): TGTGCCACCAGCAGAGAATCAGAACAGAACACTGAAGCTTTCTTT.

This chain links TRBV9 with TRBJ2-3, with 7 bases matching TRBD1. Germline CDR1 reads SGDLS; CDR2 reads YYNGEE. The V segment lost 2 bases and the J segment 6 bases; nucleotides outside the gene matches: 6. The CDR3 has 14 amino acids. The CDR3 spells CASSVRQGTDTQYF. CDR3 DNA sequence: TGTGCCAGCAGCGTGAGACAGGGAACTGATACGCAGTATTTT.

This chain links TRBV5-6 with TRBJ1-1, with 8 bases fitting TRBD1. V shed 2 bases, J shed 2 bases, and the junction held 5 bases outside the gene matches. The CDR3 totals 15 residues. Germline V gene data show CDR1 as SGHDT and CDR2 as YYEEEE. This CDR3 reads CASSFKQGANTEAFF. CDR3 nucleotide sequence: TGTGCCAGCAGCTTCAAGCAGGGGGCCAACACTGAAGCTTTCTTT. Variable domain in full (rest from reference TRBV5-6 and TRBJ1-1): DAGVTQSPTHLIKTRGQQVTLRCSPKSGHDTVSWYQQALGQGPQFIFQYYEEEERQRGNFPDRFSGHQFPNYSSELNVNALLLGDSALYLCASSFKQGANTEAFFGQGTRLTVV.

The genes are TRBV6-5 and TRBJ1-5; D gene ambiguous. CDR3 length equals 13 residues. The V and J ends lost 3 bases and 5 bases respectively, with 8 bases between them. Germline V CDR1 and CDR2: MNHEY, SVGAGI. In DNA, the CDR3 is TGTGCCAGCAGTTATGTTCGGGATCAGCCCCAGCATTTT. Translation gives CASSYVRDQPQHF.

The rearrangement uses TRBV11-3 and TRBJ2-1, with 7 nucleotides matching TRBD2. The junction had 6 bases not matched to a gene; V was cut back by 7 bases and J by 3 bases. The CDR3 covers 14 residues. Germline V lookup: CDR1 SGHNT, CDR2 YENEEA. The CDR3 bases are TGTGCCAGCAAGCGGGAAGAACTCTACAATGAGCAGTTCTTC. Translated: CASKREELYNEQFF.

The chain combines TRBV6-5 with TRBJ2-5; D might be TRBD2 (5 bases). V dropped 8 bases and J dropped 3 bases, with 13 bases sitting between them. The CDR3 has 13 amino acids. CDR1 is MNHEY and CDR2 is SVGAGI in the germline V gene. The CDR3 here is CASGRTWEETQYF. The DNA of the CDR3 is TGTGCCAGCGGCCGGACTTGGGAAGAGACCCAGTACTTC.

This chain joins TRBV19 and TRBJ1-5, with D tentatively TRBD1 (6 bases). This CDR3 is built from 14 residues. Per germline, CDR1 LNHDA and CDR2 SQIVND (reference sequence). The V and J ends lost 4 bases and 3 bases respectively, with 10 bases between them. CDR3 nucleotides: TGTGCCAGTAGTACTGGACAGCTCAATCAGCCCCAGCATTTT. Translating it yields CASSTGQLNQPQHF. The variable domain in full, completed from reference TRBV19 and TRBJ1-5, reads DGGITQSPKYLFRKEGQNVTLSCEQNLNHDAMYWYRQDPGQGLRLIYYSQIVNDFQKGDIAEGYSVSREKKESFPLTVTSAQKNPTAFYLCASSTGQLNQPQHFGDGTRLSIL.

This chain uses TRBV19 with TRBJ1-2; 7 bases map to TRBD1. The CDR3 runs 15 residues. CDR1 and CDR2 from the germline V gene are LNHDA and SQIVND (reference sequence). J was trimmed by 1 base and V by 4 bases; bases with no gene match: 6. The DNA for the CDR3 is TGTGCCAGTAGTAGACCAGGACAGGTTAACTATGGCTACACCTTC. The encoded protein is CASSRPGQVNYGYTF.

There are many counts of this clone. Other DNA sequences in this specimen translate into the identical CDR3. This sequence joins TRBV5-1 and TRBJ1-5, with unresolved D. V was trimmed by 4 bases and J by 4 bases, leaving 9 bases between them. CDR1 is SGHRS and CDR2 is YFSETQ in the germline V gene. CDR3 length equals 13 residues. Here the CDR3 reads CASSPDGNQPQHF. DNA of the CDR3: TGCGCCAGCAGCCCTGACGGGAATCAGCCCCAGCATTTT.

This CDR3 reads CASSLFNSNQPQHF. The CDR3 DNA is TGTGCCAGCAGTTTATTTAATAGCAATCAGCCCCAGCATTTT. The chain employs TRBV2 and TRBJ1-5; D is uncertain. The CDR3 contains 14 residues. Trimming removed 5 bases at V and 0 bases at J, with 8 bases between. Germline CDR1 and CDR2: SNHLY and FYNNEI.